The 31 T cell receptor beta chains below all came from one sample that was sequenced in a study of metastatic and nonmetastatic thyroid tumors. TCRdb re-analyzed the PCR reads through MiXCR. Found here are around 14,000 clones, 25% of them singletons; the top ten hold about 10%. Not a single patient had been given any form of treatment at any point before undergoing thyroid surgery. Sequenced input: tumor tissue. Every receptor here comes from a female donor with papillary thyroid cancer or a benign thyroid nodule (not recorded which). Some clones in this sample may be carry-over from other donors' samples.

This clone has a handful of counts. Given a much more abundant clone one base away, this may be a read error. The V and J genes are TRBV6-4 and TRBJ2-2, with D possibly TRBD2 on 6 matching bases. The CDR3 covers 16 residues. Trimming stripped 3 bases from V and 1 base from J, with 12 bases between. The germline V gene has CDR1 MRHNA and CDR2 SNTAGT. CDR3 sequence: CASSEDVGGNTGELFF. The CDR3 DNA follows: TGTGCCAGCAGTGAAGACGTCGGGGGGAACACCGGGGAGCTGTTTTTT.

This sequence joins TRBV11-2 and TRBJ2-1; the match to TRBD2 covers 14 bases. The CDR3 runs 16 residues. Germline CDR1 SGHAT, CDR2 FQNNGV. V lost 6 bases to trimming and J lost 3 bases; unmatched junction nucleotides: 4. CDR3 loop: CASSMGLAGVYNEQFF. Written as DNA, the CDR3 is TGTGCCAGCAGTATGGGACTAGCGGGAGTCTACAATGAGCAGTTCTTC.

Remarks on this clone: Other DNA sequences within the sample encode an identical CDR3. The V gene is TRBV19, the J gene TRBJ2-5; 14 nucleotides match TRBD2. The CDR3 loop spans 20 amino acids. The junction had 15 bases not matched to a gene; V was cut back by 4 bases and J by 2 bases. Germline CDR1 LNHDA, CDR2 SQIVND (reference sequence). The CDR3 here is CASSTGLAGGDKVGQETQYF. DNA of the CDR3: TGTGCCAGTAGTACAGGACTAGCGGGAGGAGATAAAGTAGGACAAGAGACCCAGTACTTC.

J is TRBJ1-2 and V is TRBV30; D possibly corresponds to TRBD1 (5 bases). This CDR3 contains 12 residues. Per germline, CDR1 GTSNPN and CDR2 SVGIG (reference sequence). Between the trimmed V and J ends, which lost 0 bases and 8 bases, there was a span of 10 bases. The CDR3 sequence: CAWSVQEVGYTF. CDR3 sequence (DNA): TGTGCCTGGAGTGTACAGGAGGTAGGCTACACCTTC.

CDR3 in DNA: TGTGCCAGCAGCTTAGAGCTCATGGTGCCCTACGAGCAGTACTTC. Translating it yields CASSLELMVPYEQYF. The chain couples TRBV7-8 to TRBJ2-7; D unresolved. V was clipped by 1 base and J by 2 bases, with 12 bases between them. Germline-derived CDR1 and CDR2 are SGHVS and FQNEAQ. The CDR3 consists of 15 residues.

This clone appeared many times. A clone one base away is much larger, so this may be a read error. Other nucleotide sequences in the sample specify the same CDR3. The chain is built from TRBV12-3 or TRBV12-4 and TRBJ2-3; D gene uncertain. The germline V and J ends were trimmed by 6 bases and 1 base, with 8 bases remaining between them. There are 13 residues in the CDR3. CDR3 bases: TGTGCCAGCAGCTTCAGAGGCACAGATACGCAGTATTTT. Translation: CASSFRGTDTQYF.

The sample holds one count of this clone. The CDR3 reads CSARHRGASYEQYF. In DNA, the CDR3 is TGCAGTGCTAGGCATCGTGGGGCATCCTACGAGCAGTACTTC. V usage is TRBV20-1 and J usage is TRBJ2-7; D possibly corresponds to TRBD1 (5 bases). This CDR3 contains 14 residues. The germline V and J ends were trimmed by 3 bases and 1 base, with 13 bases remaining between them. The germline V gene has CDR1 DFQATT and CDR2 SNEGSKA (reference sequence).

The chain recombines TRBV11-2 with TRBJ2-7; the D gene is possibly TRBD2 (6 bases). V lost 10 bases to trimming and J lost 4 bases, with 20 bases between them. Germline V lookup: CDR1 SGHAT, CDR2 FQNNGV. CDR3 length equals 14 residues. CDR3 DNA sequence: TGTGCCACCACGGCGGGACCGGGTGGGTACGAGCAGTACTTC. Its protein product is CATTAGPGGYEQYF.

V usage is TRBV5-6 and J usage is TRBJ2-6; weak D call: TRBD1 (6 bases). CDR1 SGHDT and CDR2 YYEEEE come from the germline V gene. This CDR3 is built from 16 residues. V lost 2 bases and J 5 bases, leaving 14 bases between the germline ends. DNA of the CDR3: TGTGCCAGCAGCTTTGGCAGGGGCGCTTGGGCCAACGTCCTGACTTTC. Translation gives CASSFGRGAWANVLTF.

In this sample, this clone is medium-sized. The chain employs TRBV6-1 and TRBJ2-3; D gene ambiguous. The CDR3 is made up of 15 amino acids. The germline V gene encodes CDR1 MNHNS and CDR2 SASEGT. With 2 bases removed from V and 0 bases from J, the gap between germline ends came to 9 bases. Here the CDR3 DNA reads TGTGCCAGCAGTGAATTACGCGCCAGCACAGATACGCAGTATTTT. Encoded protein: CASSELRASTDTQYF.

The sample holds many counts of this clone. Other DNA sequences in this specimen translate into the identical CDR3. This chain connects TRBV2 to TRBJ2-7; the match to TRBD1 covers 11 bases. Germline values: CDR1 SNHLY, CDR2 FYNNEI. V lost 5 bases, J lost 9 bases, and 9 bases stayed unmatched. The CDR3 covers 14 residues. CDR3 bases: TGTGCCAGCAGTCAGCGGACAGGGGGCGGGGGGCAGTACTTC. It yields the protein CASSQRTGGGGQYF.

This clone was counted only a few times. Just one base apart from a much larger clone, this may be a read error. The J gene is TRBJ1-6, the V gene TRBV2; 7 bases are shared with TRBD1. The CDR3 loop spans 14 amino acids. Germline V gene sequence: CDR1 SNHLY, CDR2 FYNNEI. The CDR3 DNA sequence: TGTTCCAGCAGTGGAGCAGGGGGGGACTCACCCCTCCACTTT. The encoded protein is CSSSGAGGDSPLHF.

The table lists this clone with many counts. The V call is TRBV20-1, the J call TRBJ2-5, with D perhaps TRBD2 (5 bases). The germline gives CDR1 DFQATT, CDR2 SNEGSKA (reference sequence). The CDR3 extends over 18 amino acids. Trimming left V 0 bases short and J 4 bases short, with 24 bases between. The CDR3 DNA sequence: TGCAGTGCTAGAGATCTCCCTAGCTTTGGGCTGCAAGGAGAGACCCAGTACTTC. It is translated as CSARDLPSFGLQGETQYF.

In this sample, this clone turned up a few times. This sequence joins TRBV28 and TRBJ1-6; tentatively, D is TRBD1 (5 bases). CDR1 is MDHEN and CDR2 is SYDVKM in the germline V gene. V was pared by 8 bases and J by 6 bases, with 20 bases between. The CDR3 length is 16 residues. The CDR3 DNA follows: TGTGCCAGCCGTAGAGAAGGGACCGCAGCTAATTCACCCCTCCACTTT. Amino acid sequence: CASRREGTAANSPLHF.

This clone was detected many times. This chain links TRBV5-1 with TRBJ2-5; D call uncertain. V was shortened by 0 bases and J by 7 bases, with 10 bases between the two germline ends. This CDR3 spans 13 amino acids. Germline assignment: CDR1 SGHRS and CDR2 YFSETQ. The DNA for the CDR3 is TGCGCCAGCAGCTTGGCCTCGTGGGGGACCCAGTACTTC. It codes for CASSLASWGTQYF. Combining the CDR3 with reference TRBV5-1 and TRBJ2-5 gives the whole variable domain KAGVTQTPRYLIKTRGQQVTLSCSPISGHRSVSWYQQTPGQGLQFLFEYFSETQRNKGNFPGRFSGRQFSNSRSEMNVSTLELGDSALYLCASSLASWGTQYFGPGTRLLVL.

The V and J genes are TRBV30 and TRBJ1-6, with D possibly being TRBD1 (5 bases). Trimming pared 3 bases from V and 7 bases from J, leaving 13 bases between. The V gene's germline CDR1 is GTSNPN and CDR2 SVGIG (reference sequence). The CDR3 covers 14 residues. This chain's CDR3 is CAWSPGHTNSPLHF. The DNA for the CDR3 is TGTGCCTGGAGCCCAGGACATACCAATTCACCCCTCCACTTT.

The chain recombines TRBV6-2 or TRBV6-3 with TRBJ2-3; no reliable D call. V was trimmed by 7 bases and J by 6 bases, leaving 17 bases between them. The CDR3 has 14 residues. Per the germline V gene, CDR1 is MNHEY and CDR2 is SVGEGT. The DNA for the CDR3 is TGTGCCAGCAAATTTGACCCTCGTAGTGATACGCAGTATTTT. Its protein product is CASKFDPRSDTQYF.

This clone is termed medium-sized. Written as DNA, the CDR3 is TGTGCCATCAGTGGGGAGAGTCTAACAGGGTACGAGCAGTACTTC. It codes for CAISGESLTGYEQYF. The chain joins TRBV10-3 to TRBJ2-7, with D perhaps TRBD1 (6 bases). This CDR3 is 15 amino acids long. Germline-derived CDR1 and CDR2 are ENHRY and SYGVKD. V gave up 4 bases and J gave up 4 bases, with 17 bases separating them.

The V and J genes are TRBV6-1 and TRBJ2-3; 9 bases are shared with TRBD2. V was pared by 5 bases and J by 11 bases, with 17 bases of the junction left unmatched. Germline loops: CDR1 MNHNS, CDR2 SASEGT. This CDR3 is 16 amino acids long. CDR3 DNA: TGTGCCAGCAGTCTGTTCGGCGTGGCGGGAGGGCTTAAGCAGTATTTT. This encodes CASSLFGVAGGLKQYF.

This clone occurred many times. The gene calls are TRBV29-1 and TRBJ2-3; TRBD2 aligns across 8 bases. Per the germline V gene, CDR1 is SQVTM and CDR2 is ANQGSEA. Losses at the gene ends were 6 bases for V and 2 bases for J; bases not matched to a gene: 13. This CDR3 has 16 amino acids. The CDR3 DNA reads as TGCAGCGTCGAGGACCGGGCGGGAGGATACACAGATACGCAGTATTTT. This gives the protein CSVEDRAGGYTDTQYF.

The J gene is TRBJ1-2, the V gene TRBV20-1; possibly TRBD1 for D (5 bases). Germline assignment: CDR1 DFQATT and CDR2 SNEGSKA (reference sequence). This CDR3 contains 14 residues. V was clipped by 0 bases and J by 3 bases, with 11 bases between them. The CDR3 nucleotides read TGCAGTGCTAGAGATCCTGGGGGGTACTATGGCTACACCTTC. Encoded protein: CSARDPGGYYGYTF.

Notes on this clone: Other DNA sequences in the same sample also yield this CDR3. This rearrangement joins TRBV7-9 to TRBJ1-1, with a possible D match to TRBD1 (6 bases). The germline V gene has CDR1 SEHNR and CDR2 FQNEAQ (reference sequence). CDR3 length: 15 residues. With 6 bases removed from V and 1 base from J, the gap between germline ends came to 15 bases. CDR3 sequence reads: CASSPPTGSNTEAFF. The CDR3 bases are TGTGCCAGCAGTCCCCCGACAGGCTCGAACACTGAAGCTTTCTTT.

This clone is medium-sized (0.01 to 0.1%). The chain couples TRBV19 to TRBJ1-1; weak D call: TRBD1 (5 bases). CDR1 is LNHDA, CDR2 SQIVND, per germline (reference sequence). Deletions cut 2 bases from V and 6 bases from J, with 13 bases between. The CDR3 contains 14 residues. DNA of the CDR3: TGTGCCAGTAGTATACGGGGACTTCCACCTGAAGCTTTCTTT. It yields the protein CASSIRGLPPEAFF.

This chain uses TRBV5-4 with TRBJ2-7; 9 nucleotides align to TRBD2. The J call may be mistaken, given a closer DNA end match to TRBJ2-1. Germline V gives CDR1 SGHNT, CDR2 YYREEE (reference sequence). The CDR3 covers 18 residues. The CDR3 coding sequence is TGTGCCAGCAGCTTGGTTGTGGGTAGCGGGAGTAACTCCTACGAGCAGTTCTTC. This sequence encodes CASSLVVGSGSNSYEQFF.

The chain employs TRBV6-5 and TRBJ1-2; 7 nucleotides agree with TRBD1. This CDR3 has 13 residues. In germline, CDR1 is MNHEY, CDR2 SVGAGI. Unmatched junction bases numbered 7, after V lost 5 bases and J lost 7 bases. Here the CDR3 reads CASSHGQAFGYTF. The CDR3 nucleotides are TGTGCCAGCAGTCACGGACAGGCATTTGGCTACACCTTC.

This clone was counted ten times or more. The rearrangement joins TRBV7-3 to TRBJ2-2; D may be TRBD1 (5 bases). The CDR3 runs 15 residues. From germline, CDR1 is SGHTA and CDR2 FQGTGA. V dropped 2 bases and J dropped 5 bases, with 12 bases sitting between them. The CDR3 nucleotides are TGTGCCAGCAGCTTAGGCCAGGGTGGGACCGGGGAGCTGTTTTTT. Amino acid sequence: CASSLGQGGTGELFF.

This clone is labeled as medium-sized. This chain connects TRBV19 to TRBJ1-1; D gene ambiguous. Germline assignment: CDR1 LNHDA and CDR2 SQIVND (reference sequence). The length of the CDR3 is 13 residues. Trimming pared 5 bases from V and 3 bases from J, leaving 10 bases between. The CDR3 reads CASSGLIHTEAFF. In DNA form, the CDR3 reads TGTGCCAGTAGTGGGCTGATCCACACTGAAGCTTTCTTT.

This clone is categorized as medium-sized (0.01 to 0.1%). The V gene is TRBV28, the J gene TRBJ2-1; possibly TRBD2 for D (5 bases). The CDR3 length is 15 residues. Trimming took 2 bases from V and 3 from J, leaving 11 bases between them. Germline V gene lookup returns CDR1 MDHEN and CDR2 SYDVKM. The CDR3 coding sequence is TGTGCCAGCAGTTTACGCGGGCACGTCTACAATGAGCAGTTCTTC. It translates to CASSLRGHVYNEQFF. The full variable domain, with the rest looked up from reference TRBV28 and TRBJ2-1, is DVKVTQSSRYLVKRTGEKVFLECVQDMDHENMFWYRQDPGLGLRLIYFSYDVKMKEKGDIPEGYSVSREKKERFSLILESASTNQTSMYLCASSLRGHVYNEQFFGPGTRLTVL.

This clone ranks as medium-sized (0.01 to 0.1%). The V call is TRBV20-1, the J call TRBJ1-2; 8 nucleotides match TRBD1. This CDR3 has 15 amino acids. Germline loops: CDR1 DFQATT, CDR2 SNEGSKA (reference sequence). The V and J ends lost 0 bases and 6 bases, in that order; junction bases with no gene match: 9. CDR3 amino acids: CSARDGGQGVHGYTF. The DNA of the CDR3 is TGCAGTGCTAGAGATGGTGGACAGGGAGTTCATGGCTACACCTTC.

At least ten counts were recorded for this clone. J is TRBJ2-4 and V is TRBV6-1, with 7 positions matching TRBD1. The V and J ends lost 3 bases and 3 bases, in that order; junction bases with no gene match: 8. Germline V gives CDR1 MNHNS, CDR2 SASEGT. The CDR3 sequence is 16 residues long. The CDR3: CASSDPGQFSKNIQYF. Written as DNA, the CDR3 is TGTGCCAGCAGTGACCCGGGACAGTTTAGCAAAAACATTCAGTACTTC.

In this sample, this clone turned up many times. This CDR3 reads CASSEGQGGNEKLFF. CDR3 bases: TGTGCCAGCAGTGAAGGACAGGGGGGGAATGAAAAACTGTTTTTT. The chain links TRBV2 to TRBJ1-4; 9 positions match TRBD1. Germline assignment: CDR1 SNHLY and CDR2 FYNNEI. J gave up 5 bases and V 1 base, and 2 bases lay outside the gene matches. This CDR3 contains 15 residues.